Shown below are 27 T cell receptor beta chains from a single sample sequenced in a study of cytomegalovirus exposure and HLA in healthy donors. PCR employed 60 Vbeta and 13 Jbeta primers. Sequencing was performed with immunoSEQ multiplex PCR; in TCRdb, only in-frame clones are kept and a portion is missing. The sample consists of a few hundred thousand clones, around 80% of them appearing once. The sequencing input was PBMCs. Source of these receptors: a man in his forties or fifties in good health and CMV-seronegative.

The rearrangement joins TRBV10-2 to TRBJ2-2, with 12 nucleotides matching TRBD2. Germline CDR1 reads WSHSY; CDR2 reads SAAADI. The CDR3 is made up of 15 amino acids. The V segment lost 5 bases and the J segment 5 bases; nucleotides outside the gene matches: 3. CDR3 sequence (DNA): TGCGCCAGCAGTATTACTAGCGGGAGGACCGGGGAGCTGTTTTTT. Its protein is CASSITSGRTGELFF.

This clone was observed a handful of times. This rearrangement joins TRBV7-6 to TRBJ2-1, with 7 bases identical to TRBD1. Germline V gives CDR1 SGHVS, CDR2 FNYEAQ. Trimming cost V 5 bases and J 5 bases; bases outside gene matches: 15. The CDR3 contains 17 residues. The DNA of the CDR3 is TGTGCCAGCAGCACTTCCGTTGCTAGGGGGCTACACAATGAGCAGTTCTTC. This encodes CASSTSVARGLHNEQFF.

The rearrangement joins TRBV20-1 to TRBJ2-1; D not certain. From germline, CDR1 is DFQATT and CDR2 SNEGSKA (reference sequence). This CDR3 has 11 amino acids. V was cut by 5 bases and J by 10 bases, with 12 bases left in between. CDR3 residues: CSAAEVIEQFF. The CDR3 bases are TGCAGTGCTGCCGAGGTGATAGAGCAGTTCTTC.

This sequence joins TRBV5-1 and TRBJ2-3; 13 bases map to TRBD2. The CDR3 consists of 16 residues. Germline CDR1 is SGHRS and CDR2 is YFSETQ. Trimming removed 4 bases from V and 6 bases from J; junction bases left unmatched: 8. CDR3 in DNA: TGCGCCAGCAGCGCTACCGGGACTAGCGGGGTTGATACGCAGTATTTT. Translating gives CASSATGTSGVDTQYF.

The CDR3 loop is CASSRGPGQGQETQYF. The CDR3 nucleotides read TGCGCCAGCAGCCGAGGACCGGGCCAGGGACAAGAGACCCAGTACTTC. The chain couples TRBV5-1 to TRBJ2-5; D possibly corresponds to TRBD1 (5 bases). CDR3 length equals 16 residues. Between the trimmed V and J ends, which lost 4 bases and 2 bases, there was a span of 18 bases. CDR1 and CDR2 (germline): SGHRS, YFSETQ.

Here the CDR3 reads CAISERGGYTNNEQFF. The CDR3 nucleotides read TGTGCCATCAGTGAGAGGGGAGGGTACACCAACAATGAGCAGTTCTTC. The chain couples TRBV10-3 to TRBJ2-1; 7 bases map to TRBD2. J was trimmed by 5 bases and V by 2 bases; bases with no gene match: 9. Germline loops: CDR1 ENHRY, CDR2 SYGVKD. The CDR3 has 16 residues.

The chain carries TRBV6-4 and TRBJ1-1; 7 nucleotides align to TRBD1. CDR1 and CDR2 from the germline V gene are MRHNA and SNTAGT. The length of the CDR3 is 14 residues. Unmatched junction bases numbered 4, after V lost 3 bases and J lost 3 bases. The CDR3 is CASSETDRDTEAFF. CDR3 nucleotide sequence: TGTGCCAGCAGTGAAACCGACAGGGACACTGAAGCTTTCTTT.

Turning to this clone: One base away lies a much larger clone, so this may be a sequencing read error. This chain's CDR3 is CASSPGQGAGTEAFF. Written as DNA, the CDR3 is TGTGCCAGCAGCCCGGGACAGGGGGCGGGCACTGAAGCTTTCTTT. The chain carries TRBV5-4 and TRBJ1-1, with 12 positions matching TRBD1. From germline, CDR1 is SGHNT and CDR2 YYREEE (reference sequence). This CDR3 region has 15 residues. Unmatched junction bases numbered 5, after V lost 4 bases and J lost 4 bases.

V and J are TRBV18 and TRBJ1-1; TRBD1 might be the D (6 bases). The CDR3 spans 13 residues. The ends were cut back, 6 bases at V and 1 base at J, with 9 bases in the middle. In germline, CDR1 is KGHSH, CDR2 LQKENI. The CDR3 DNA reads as TGTGCCAGCTCGCAGACAGGGAACACTGAAGCTTTCTTT. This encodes CASSQTGNTEAFF.

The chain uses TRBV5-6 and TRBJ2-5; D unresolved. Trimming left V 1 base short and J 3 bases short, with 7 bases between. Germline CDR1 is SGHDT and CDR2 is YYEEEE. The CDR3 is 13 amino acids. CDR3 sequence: CASSLWQEETQYF. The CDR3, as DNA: TGTGCCAGCAGCTTGTGGCAAGAAGAGACCCAGTACTTC.

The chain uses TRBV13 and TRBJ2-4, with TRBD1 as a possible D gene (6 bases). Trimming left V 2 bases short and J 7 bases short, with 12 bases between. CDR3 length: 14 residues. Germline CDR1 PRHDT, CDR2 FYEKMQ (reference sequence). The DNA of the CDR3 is TGTGCCAGCAGCTTATTGGGGGCGAGTAACATTCAGTACTTC. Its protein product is CASSLLGASNIQYF.

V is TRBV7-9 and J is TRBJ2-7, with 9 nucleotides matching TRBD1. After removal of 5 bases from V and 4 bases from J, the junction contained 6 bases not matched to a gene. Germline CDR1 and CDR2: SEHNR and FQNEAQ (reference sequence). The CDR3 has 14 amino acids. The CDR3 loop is CASSHRDRAYEQYF. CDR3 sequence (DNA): TGTGCCAGCAGCCACAGGGACAGGGCATACGAGCAGTACTTC.

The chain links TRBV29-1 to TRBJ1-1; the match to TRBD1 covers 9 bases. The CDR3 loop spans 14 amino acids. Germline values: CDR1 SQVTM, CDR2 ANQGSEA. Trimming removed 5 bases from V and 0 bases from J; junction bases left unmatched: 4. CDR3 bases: TGCAGCGTTTCCTACAGGGGGCTGAACACTGAAGCTTTCTTT. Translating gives CSVSYRGLNTEAFF.

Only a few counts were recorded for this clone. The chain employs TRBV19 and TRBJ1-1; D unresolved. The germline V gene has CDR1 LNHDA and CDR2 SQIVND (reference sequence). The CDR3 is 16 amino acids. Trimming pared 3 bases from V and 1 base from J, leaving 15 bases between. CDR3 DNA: TGTGCCAGTAGTATCCGGACTTCCCAACAGAACACTGAAGCTTTCTTT. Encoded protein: CASSIRTSQQNTEAFF. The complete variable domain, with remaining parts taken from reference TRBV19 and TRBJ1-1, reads DGGITQSPKYLFRKEGQNVTLSCEQNLNHDAMYWYRQDPGQGLRLIYYSQIVNDFQKGDIAEGYSVSREKKESFPLTVTSAQKNPTAFYLCASSIRTSQQNTEAFFGQGTRLTVV.

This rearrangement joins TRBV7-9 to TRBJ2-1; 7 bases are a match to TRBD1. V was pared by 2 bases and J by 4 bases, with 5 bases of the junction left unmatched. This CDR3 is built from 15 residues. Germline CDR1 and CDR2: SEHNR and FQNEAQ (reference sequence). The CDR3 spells CASSLPGQAYNEQFF. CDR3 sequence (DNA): TGTGCCAGCAGCTTACCAGGACAGGCTTACAATGAGCAGTTCTTC.

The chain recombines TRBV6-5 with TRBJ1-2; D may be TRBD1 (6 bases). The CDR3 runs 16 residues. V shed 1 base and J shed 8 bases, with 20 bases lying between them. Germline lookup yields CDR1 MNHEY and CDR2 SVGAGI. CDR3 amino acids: CASSYYLGAGVSGYTF. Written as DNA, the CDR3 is TGTGCCAGCAGTTACTACTTGGGGGCTGGCGTAAGCGGCTACACCTTC.

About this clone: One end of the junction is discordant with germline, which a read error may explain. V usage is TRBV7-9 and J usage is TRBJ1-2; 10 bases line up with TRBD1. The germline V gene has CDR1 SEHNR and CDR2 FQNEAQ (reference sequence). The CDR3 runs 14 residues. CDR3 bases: TGTGCCAGCAGCTTAGCCGGGACAGGGGATGGTTACACCTTC. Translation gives CASSLAGTGDGYTF.

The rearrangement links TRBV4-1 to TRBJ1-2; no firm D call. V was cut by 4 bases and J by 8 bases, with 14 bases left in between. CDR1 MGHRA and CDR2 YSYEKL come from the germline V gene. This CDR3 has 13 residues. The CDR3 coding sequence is TGCGCCAGCAGCCCCCAGAACGCGGGAGGCTACACCTTC. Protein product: CASSPQNAGGYTF.

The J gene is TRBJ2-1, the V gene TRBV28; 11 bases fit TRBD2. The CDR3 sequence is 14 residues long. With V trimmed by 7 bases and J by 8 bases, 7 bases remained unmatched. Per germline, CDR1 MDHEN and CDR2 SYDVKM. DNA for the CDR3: TGTGCCAGCACCAAGACTAGCGGGATCTATGAGCAGTTCTTC. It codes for CASTKTSGIYEQFF.

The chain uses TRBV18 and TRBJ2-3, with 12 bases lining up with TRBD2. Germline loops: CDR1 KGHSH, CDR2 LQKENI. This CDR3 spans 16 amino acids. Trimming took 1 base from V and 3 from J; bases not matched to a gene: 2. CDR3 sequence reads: CASSPRLAGDTDTQYF. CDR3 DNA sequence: TGTGCCAGCTCACCACGACTAGCGGGAGATACAGATACGCAGTATTTT.

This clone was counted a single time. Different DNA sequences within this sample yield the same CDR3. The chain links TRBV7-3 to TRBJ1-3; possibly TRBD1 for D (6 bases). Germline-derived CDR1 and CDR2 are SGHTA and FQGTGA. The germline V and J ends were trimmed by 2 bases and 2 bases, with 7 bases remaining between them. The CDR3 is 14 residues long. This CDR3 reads CASSLPGAGNTIYF. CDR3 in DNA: TGTGCCAGCAGCTTACCAGGGGCTGGAAACACCATATATTTT. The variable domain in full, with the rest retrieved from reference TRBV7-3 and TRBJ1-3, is GAGVSQTPSNKVTEKGKYVELRCDPISGHTALYWYRQSLGQGPEFLIYFQGTGAADDSGLPNDRFFAVRPEGSVSTLKIQRTERGDSAVYLCASSLPGAGNTIYFGEGSWLTVV.

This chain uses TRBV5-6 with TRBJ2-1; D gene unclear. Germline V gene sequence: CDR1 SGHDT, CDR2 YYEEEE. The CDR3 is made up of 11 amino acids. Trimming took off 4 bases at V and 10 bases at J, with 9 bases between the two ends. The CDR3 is CASSIYKEQFF. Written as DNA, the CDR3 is TGTGCCAGCAGCATCTATAAAGAGCAGTTCTTC.

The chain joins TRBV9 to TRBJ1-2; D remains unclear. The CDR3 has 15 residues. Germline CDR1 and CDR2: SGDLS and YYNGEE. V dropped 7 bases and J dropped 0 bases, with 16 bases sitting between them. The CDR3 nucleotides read TGTGCCAGCTTCTCTGGGGAGACAACTAACTATGGCTACACCTTC. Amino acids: CASFSGETTNYGYTF. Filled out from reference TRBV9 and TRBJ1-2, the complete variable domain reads DSGVTQTPKHLITATGQRVTLRCSPRSGDLSVYWYQQSLDQGLQFLIQYYNGEERAKGNILERFSAQQFPDLHSELNLSSLELGDSALYFCASFSGETTNYGYTFGSGTRLTVV.

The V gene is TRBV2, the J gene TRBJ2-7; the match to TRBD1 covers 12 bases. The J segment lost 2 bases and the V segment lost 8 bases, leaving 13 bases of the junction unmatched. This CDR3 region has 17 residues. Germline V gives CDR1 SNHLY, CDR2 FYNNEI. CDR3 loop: CASSGTGGSPPPYEQYF. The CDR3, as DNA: TGTGCCAGCTCCGGGACAGGGGGCTCCCCGCCCCCCTACGAGCAGTACTTC.

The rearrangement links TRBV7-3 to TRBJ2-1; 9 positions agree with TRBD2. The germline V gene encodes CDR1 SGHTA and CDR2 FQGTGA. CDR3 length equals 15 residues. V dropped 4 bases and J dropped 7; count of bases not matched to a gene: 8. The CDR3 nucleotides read TGTGCCAGCAGCTCAAGCGGGGGGCCTTTAAATGAGCAGTTCTTC. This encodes CASSSSGGPLNEQFF. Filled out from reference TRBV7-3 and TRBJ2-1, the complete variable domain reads GAGVSQTPSNKVTEKGKYVELRCDPISGHTALYWYRQSLGQGPEFLIYFQGTGAADDSGLPNDRFFAVRPEGSVSTLKIQRTERGDSAVYLCASSSSGGPLNEQFFGPGTRLTVL.

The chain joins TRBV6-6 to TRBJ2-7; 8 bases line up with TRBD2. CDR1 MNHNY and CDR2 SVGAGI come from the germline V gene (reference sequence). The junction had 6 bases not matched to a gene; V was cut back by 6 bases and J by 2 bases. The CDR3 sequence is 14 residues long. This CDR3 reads CASSPGGKAYEQYF. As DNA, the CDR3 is TGTGCCAGCAGCCCGGGGGGGAAAGCCTACGAGCAGTACTTC.

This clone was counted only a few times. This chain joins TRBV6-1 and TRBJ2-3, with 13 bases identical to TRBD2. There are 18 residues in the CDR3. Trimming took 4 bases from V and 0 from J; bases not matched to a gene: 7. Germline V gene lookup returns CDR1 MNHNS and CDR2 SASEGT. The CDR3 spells CASSATSGGGTSTDTQYF. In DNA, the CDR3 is TGTGCCAGCAGTGCAACTAGCGGGGGGGGGACAAGCACAGATACGCAGTATTTT.